This T cell receptor (beta chain) originates from a study of blood T cell repertoires in COVID-19. Here immunoSEQ multiplex PCR was the method, and the copy in TCRdb shows in-frame clones only, minus some. The data hold roughly 250,000 clones, with 80% to 90% observed a single time. The TCR originated in a woman between 18 and 29 years old who had recovered from COVID-19. Specimen: PBMCs or T cells enriched from blood (not recorded which).

The CDR3: CASSDLLQGSDYGYTF. In DNA form, the CDR3 reads TGTGCCAGCAGTGATCTCCTTCAGGGAAGCGACTATGGCTACACCTTC. The J gene is TRBJ1-2, the V gene TRBV6-1; possibly TRBD1 for D (5 bases). The length of the CDR3 is 16 residues. V was cut by 3 bases and J by 3 bases, with 17 bases left in between. Germline loops: CDR1 MNHNS, CDR2 SASEGT.